Listed below are T cell receptor beta chains from one sample, sequenced in a study of cytomegalovirus exposure and HLA in healthy donors. Profiled with immunoSEQ multiplex PCR; TCRdb holds only in-frame clones, not every one. The repertoire holds over 130,000 clones, with around 90% as singletons. What was sequenced was PBMCs. These receptors all come from a woman between 35 and 50 years old in good health and CMV-seronegative. Both conserved end residues are part of each CDR3. The order of the fields is J gene, D gene, V gene, clone size, CDR3 protein, CDR3 DNA. D genes are given only for firm matches. For some rows the clone size is stated as once, few or many, or as a class when expanded; others skip it.

J gene: TRBJ2-3; D gene: NA; V gene: TRBV5-1; clone size: once; CDR3 protein: CASSIQGINTDTQYF; CDR3 DNA: TGCGCCAGCAGCATACAGGGTATAAACACAGATACGCAGTATTTT
J gene: TRBJ2-3; D gene: NA; V gene: TRBV6-5; clone size: NA; CDR3 protein: CASSYRDNTDTQYF; CDR3 DNA: TGTGCCAGCAGTTACCGGGACAACACAGATACGCAGTATTTT
J gene: TRBJ2-5; D gene: TRBD2; V gene: TRBV27; clone size: NA; CDR3 protein: CATKVNGGRGETQYF; CDR3 DNA: TGTGCCACCAAAGTCAATGGCGGGAGAGGGGAGACCCAGTACTTC
J gene: TRBJ2-1; D gene: NA; V gene: TRBV7-2; clone size: NA; CDR3 protein: CASSLNSYEQFF; CDR3 DNA: TGTGCCAGCAGCTTAAATTCTTATGAGCAGTTCTTC
J gene: TRBJ1-3; D gene: NA; V gene: TRBV6-1; clone size: NA; CDR3 protein: CATIRDLSGNTIYF; CDR3 DNA: TGTGCCACCATCCGGGATCTCTCTGGAAACACCATATATTTT
J gene: TRBJ2-1; D gene: NA; V gene: TRBV6-1; clone size: NA; CDR3 protein: CAAESWSYNEQFF; CDR3 DNA: TGTGCCGCAGAATCGTGGTCCTACAATGAGCAGTTCTTC
J gene: TRBJ1-5; D gene: NA; V gene: TRBV2; clone size: NA; CDR3 protein: CASSELGQLQPQHF; CDR3 DNA: TGTGCCAGCAGTGAATTGGGACAACTTCAGCCCCAGCATTTT
J gene: TRBJ2-3; D gene: NA; V gene: TRBV25-1; clone size: NA; CDR3 protein: CASSPRGGGTDTQYF; CDR3 DNA: TGTGCCAGCAGCCCACGGGGTGGGGGGACAGATACGCAGTATTTT
J gene: TRBJ1-5; D gene: NA; V gene: TRBV6-5; clone size: NA; CDR3 protein: CASTAGFGQPQHF; CDR3 DNA: TGTGCCAGCACTGCAGGGTTCGGTCAGCCCCAGCATTTT
J gene: TRBJ2-4; D gene: TRBD2; V gene: TRBV7-2; clone size: NA; CDR3 protein: CASSQAGLAGLYF; CDR3 DNA: TGTGCCAGCAGCCAAGCCGGACTAGCGGGACTGTACTTC
J gene: TRBJ1-4; D gene: NA; V gene: TRBV5-6; clone size: NA; CDR3 protein: CASSYQGTGEKLFF; CDR3 DNA: TGTGCCAGCAGCTATCAGGGGACGGGTGAAAAACTGTTTTTT
J gene: TRBJ2-2; D gene: TRBD1; V gene: TRBV5-1; clone size: NA; CDR3 protein: CASSLRDRVTGELFF; CDR3 DNA: TGCGCCAGCAGCTTGAGGGACAGGGTCACCGGGGAGCTGTTTTTT
J gene: TRBJ2-7; D gene: TRBD2; V gene: TRBV5-6; clone size: NA; CDR3 protein: CASSGGAGGPYEQYF; CDR3 DNA: TGTGCCAGCAGCGGTGGGGCGGGAGGGCCCTACGAGCAGTACTTC
J gene: TRBJ2-7; D gene: TRBD1; V gene: TRBV27; clone size: NA; CDR3 protein: CASSQTGVPEYEQYF; CDR3 DNA: TGTGCCAGCAGTCAAACAGGGGTCCCTGAGTACGAGCAGTACTTC
J gene: TRBJ2-4; D gene: TRBD1; V gene: TRBV4-1; clone size: NA; CDR3 protein: CASSQGGQGRIAKNIQYF; CDR3 DNA: TGCGCCAGCAGCCAAGGGGGACAGGGGCGAATAGCCAAAAACATTCAGTACTTC
J gene: TRBJ2-3; D gene: TRBD2; V gene: TRBV10-1; clone size: once; CDR3 protein: CASSASGLGAEDTQYF; CDR3 DNA: TGCGCCAGCAGTGCCTCCGGACTAGGCGCCGAGGATACGCAGTATTTT
J gene: TRBJ2-6; D gene: NA; V gene: TRBV4-2; clone size: NA; CDR3 protein: CASSPTADRGGEGISGANVLTF; CDR3 DNA: TGTGCCAGCAGCCCGACGGCCGACAGGGGCGGGGAGGGGATCTCTGGGGCCAACGTCCTGACTTTC
J gene: TRBJ2-4; D gene: NA; V gene: TRBV9; clone size: once; CDR3 protein: CASSHLSEAGFSKKYF; CDR3 DNA: TGTGCCAGCAGCCACCTATCAGAGGCGGGCTTTAGTAAGAAGTACTTC
J gene: TRBJ2-5; D gene: TRBD1; V gene: TRBV19; clone size: NA; CDR3 protein: CASSIQGVGETQYF; CDR3 DNA: TGTGCCAGTAGTATTCAGGGGGTCGGAGAGACCCAGTACTTC
J gene: TRBJ2-2; D gene: TRBD1; V gene: TRBV5-1; clone size: NA; CDR3 protein: CASRRGQEDGTGELFF; CDR3 DNA: TGCGCCAGCAGGAGAGGACAGGAAGATGGGACCGGGGAGCTGTTTTTT
J gene: TRBJ1-6; D gene: TRBD1; V gene: TRBV27; clone size: NA; CDR3 protein: CASSAPDRVGSSPLHF; CDR3 DNA: TGTGCCAGCAGTGCACCGGACAGGGTCGGTTCCTCACCCCTCCACTTT
J gene: TRBJ1-4; D gene: NA; V gene: TRBV7-9; clone size: NA; CDR3 protein: CASSLAEGSGEKLFF; CDR3 DNA: TGTGCCAGCAGCTTAGCAGAGGGCTCGGGTGAAAAACTGTTTTTT
J gene: TRBJ2-3; D gene: NA; V gene: TRBV30; clone size: NA; CDR3 protein: CAWTLRGTDTQYF; CDR3 DNA: TGTGCCTGGACACTCCGAGGGACAGATACGCAGTATTTT
J gene: TRBJ2-7; D gene: TRBD2; V gene: TRBV5-1; clone size: NA; CDR3 protein: CASSLEGGSTYEQYF; CDR3 DNA: TGCGCCAGCAGCTTGGAAGGCGGGAGTACGTACGAGCAGTACTTC
J gene: TRBJ1-5; D gene: NA; V gene: TRBV11-2; clone size: NA; CDR3 protein: CASSLGQDNQPQHF; CDR3 DNA: TGTGCCAGCAGCTTAGGGCAGGACAATCAGCCCCAGCATTTT